Listed below are T cell receptor beta chains from one sample, sequenced in a study of graft-versus-host responses after intestinal transplantation. The method was immunoSEQ multiplex PCR; TCRdb's version includes in-frame clones alone and lacks a portion of them. The repertoire consists of around 19,000 clones, with roughly 36% occurring once and the leading ten covering 2% to 2.5%. Sequencing used alloreactive CD4+ T cells from a mixed lymphocyte reaction culture, obtained before transplantation. The source of these receptors is a human patient who was an organ donor for intestinal transplantation. Each CDR3 is given with its conserved first and last residue. The order of the fields is J gene, D gene, V gene, clone size, CDR3 protein, CDR3 DNA. A D gene is named only where the DNA matches it firmly. Only some rows state a clone size, as once, few, many or a class for expanded clones.

J: TRBJ1-4
D: TRBD1
V: TRBV5-4
size: NA
CDR3: CASSWTGGEKLFF
DNA: TGTGCCAGCAGCTGGACAGGGGGGGAAAAACTGTTTTTT

J: TRBJ2-7
D: NA
V: TRBV28
size: NA
CDR3: CASTTAPVDEQYF
DNA: TGTGCCAGCACTACAGCCCCGGTGGACGAGCAGTACTTC

J: TRBJ1-1
D: NA
V: TRBV4-3
size: NA
CDR3: CASSLQSGRGNTEAFF
DNA: TGCGCCAGCAGCCTCCAATCGGGACGGGGAAACACTGAAGCTTTCTTT

J: TRBJ2-2
D: TRBD1
V: TRBV6-1
size: medium-sized
CDR3: CASSADRAGELFF
DNA: TGTGCCAGCAGCGCGGACAGGGCCGGGGAGCTGTTTTTT

J: TRBJ1-1
D: TRBD1
V: TRBV2
size: medium-sized
CDR3: CASSESGGGTEAFF
DNA: TGTGCCAGCAGTGAGTCAGGGGGGGGCACTGAAGCTTTCTTT

J: TRBJ1-1
D: NA
V: TRBV5-5
size: NA
CDR3: CASSLRGTEAFF
DNA: TGTGCCAGCAGCTTAAGGGGGACTGAAGCTTTCTTT

J: TRBJ1-2
D: TRBD1
V: TRBV6-1
size: few
CDR3: CASSEVPGTGVGYTF
DNA: TGTGCCAGCAGTGAAGTCCCCGGGACAGGGGTCGGCTACACCTTC

J: TRBJ2-3
D: NA
V: TRBV6-1
size: NA
CDR3: CASSYPDTQYF
DNA: TGTGCCAGCAGTTACCCAGATACGCAGTATTTT

J: TRBJ2-7
D: TRBD2
V: TRBV5-5
size: NA
CDR3: CASSVLGTSASYEQYF
DNA: TGTGCCAGCAGCGTTCTTGGGACTAGCGCCTCCTACGAGCAGTACTTC

J: TRBJ1-1
D: NA
V: TRBV18
size: few
CDR3: CASSLDRNTEAFF
DNA: TGTGCCAGCTCACTTGACAGGAACACTGAAGCTTTCTTT

J: TRBJ2-7
D: NA
V: TRBV15
size: few
CDR3: CATSRDPGYEQYF
DNA: TGTGCCACCAGCAGAGATCCCGGGTACGAGCAGTACTTC

J: TRBJ1-3
D: NA
V: TRBV19
size: NA
CDR3: CASSMGGTGNTIYF
DNA: TGTGCCAGTAGTATGGGGGGAACTGGAAACACCATATATTTT

J: TRBJ2-3
D: NA
V: TRBV9
size: few
CDR3: CASSYFTDTQYF
DNA: TGTGCCAGCAGCTACTTCACAGATACGCAGTATTTT

J: TRBJ2-1
D: TRBD2
V: TRBV15
size: NA
CDR3: CATSSFGLAAYNEQFF
DNA: TGTGCCACCAGCTCCTTTGGACTAGCGGCCTACAATGAGCAGTTCTTC

J: TRBJ2-7
D: TRBD2
V: TRBV5-1
size: NA
CDR3: CASSGGTSNEQYF
DNA: TGCGCCAGCAGCGGGGGGACTAGCAACGAGCAGTACTTC

J: TRBJ2-7
D: NA
V: TRBV28
size: few
CDR3: CASSFRGKAAFEQYF
DNA: TGTGCCAGCAGTTTTCGAGGCAAGGCCGCGTTCGAGCAGTACTTC

J: TRBJ2-1
D: TRBD1
V: TRBV6-5
size: few
CDR3: CASSSGTGGYNEQFF
DNA: TGTGCCAGCAGTTCCGGGACAGGGGGCTACAATGAGCAGTTCTTC

J: TRBJ2-7
D: TRBD2
V: TRBV15
size: NA
CDR3: CATSRSGLRGEQYF
DNA: TGTGCCACCAGCAGATCGGGACTACGAGGAGAGCAGTACTTC

J: TRBJ1-4
D: NA
V: TRBV6-5
size: NA
CDR3: CASSEWRTNEKLFF
DNA: TGTGCCAGCAGTGAATGGAGGACTAATGAAAAACTGTTTTTT

J: TRBJ2-7
D: NA
V: TRBV6-5
size: NA
CDR3: CASGDGTYEQYF
DNA: TGTGCCAGCGGGGACGGGACCTACGAGCAGTACTTC

J: TRBJ2-7
D: TRBD2
V: TRBV7-6
size: NA
CDR3: CASSSLTSGREQYF
DNA: TGTGCCAGCAGCTCCTTAACTAGCGGGAGGGAGCAGTACTTC

J: TRBJ2-3
D: NA
V: TRBV19
size: NA
CDR3: CASSIPPVDTQYF
DNA: TGTGCCAGTAGTATACCCCCGGTGGATACGCAGTATTTT

J: TRBJ2-5
D: TRBD2
V: TRBV5-4
size: NA
CDR3: CASSLIRLAGTETQYF
DNA: TGTGCCAGCAGCTTGATCAGACTAGCGGGAACAGAGACCCAGTACTTC

J: TRBJ2-1
D: NA
V: TRBV5-6
size: NA
CDR3: CASSQGLLSYNEQFF
DNA: TGTGCCAGCAGCCAGGGACTCCTCTCCTACAATGAGCAGTTCTTC

J: TRBJ2-7
D: TRBD1
V: TRBV25-1
size: NA
CDR3: CASGQGAYEQYF
DNA: TGTGCCAGCGGACAGGGCGCCTACGAGCAGTACTTC

J: TRBJ2-1
D: NA
V: TRBV11-2
size: few
CDR3: CASSLDGGAWYNEQFF
DNA: TGTGCCAGCAGCTTAGATGGGGGGGCTTGGTACAATGAGCAGTTCTTC

J: TRBJ1-2
D: NA
V: TRBV4-3
size: few
CDR3: CASSQVGVGIFSNYGYTF
DNA: TGCGCCAGCAGCCAAGTAGGGGTCGGGATTTTCTCAAACTATGGCTACACCTTC

J: TRBJ1-1
D: NA
V: TRBV28
size: NA
CDR3: CASSLTGVNTEAFF
DNA: TGTGCCAGCAGTTTAACCGGTGTGAACACTGAAGCTTTCTTT

J: TRBJ2-1
D: NA
V: TRBV29-1
size: NA
CDR3: CSVVSWNEQFF
DNA: TGCAGCGTTGTAAGTTGGAATGAGCAGTTCTTC

J: TRBJ2-1
D: NA
V: TRBV5-1
size: few
CDR3: CASSSGQKYNEQFF
DNA: TGCGCCAGCAGCTCAGGACAGAAATACAATGAGCAGTTCTTC

J: TRBJ1-1
D: TRBD1
V: TRBV27
size: NA
CDR3: CASRTGIPGQGIFRDTEAFF
DNA: TGTGCCAGCAGGACAGGGATACCGGGACAGGGGATTTTTCGGGACACTGAAGCTTTCTTT

J: TRBJ2-5
D: NA
V: TRBV5-1
size: few
CDR3: CASSPLLGGEETQYF
DNA: TGCGCCAGCAGTCCGCTGCTCGGAGGCGAAGAGACCCAGTACTTC

J: TRBJ2-7
D: TRBD2
V: TRBV5-6
size: medium-sized
CDR3: CASRAGLAGLEQYF
DNA: TGTGCCAGCAGAGCGGGACTAGCGGGACTCGAGCAGTACTTC

J: TRBJ2-2
D: NA
V: TRBV4-3
size: NA
CDR3: CASSQGTPNTGELFF
DNA: TGCGCCAGCAGCCAAGGGACTCCGAACACCGGGGAGCTGTTTTTT

J: TRBJ2-7
D: NA
V: TRBV7-2
size: NA
CDR3: CASSPYAYEQYF
DNA: TGTGCCAGCAGCCCCTATGCCTACGAGCAGTACTTC

J: TRBJ2-1
D: TRBD1
V: TRBV10-1
size: NA
CDR3: CASSEPGQGSNEQFF
DNA: TGCGCCAGCAGTGAGCCAGGACAGGGGTCCAATGAGCAGTTCTTC

J: TRBJ1-4
D: NA
V: TRBV7-9
size: NA
CDR3: CASSKTLNEKLFF
DNA: TGTGCCAGCAGCAAGACACTTAATGAAAAACTGTTTTTT

J: TRBJ1-2
D: NA
V: TRBV4-1
size: NA
CDR3: CASSRTAQNRKTYGYTF
DNA: TGCGCCAGCAGCAGAACTGCCCAGAACCGAAAGACCTATGGCTACACCTTC

J: TRBJ2-7
D: TRBD1
V: TRBV5-6
size: NA
CDR3: CASSLEMLHRGGDEQYF
DNA: TGTGCCAGCAGCTTGGAAATGCTACACAGGGGTGGGGACGAGCAGTACTTC

J: TRBJ2-5
D: NA
V: TRBV5-4
size: NA
CDR3: CASSLGAETQYF
DNA: TGTGCCAGCAGCTTGGGGGCAGAGACCCAGTACTTC

J: TRBJ2-3
D: NA
V: TRBV10-1
size: NA
CDR3: CASSDLGIDTQYF
DNA: TGCGCCAGCAGCGATCTAGGGATAGATACGCAGTATTTT

J: TRBJ2-5
D: TRBD1
V: TRBV29-1
size: NA
CDR3: CSVFTGARETQYF
DNA: TGCAGCGTTTTCACAGGGGCACGAGAGACCCAGTACTTC

J: TRBJ1-1
D: NA
V: TRBV6-5
size: NA
CDR3: CASSRGVTNTEAFF
DNA: TGTGCCAGCAGTAGAGGGGTAACGAACACTGAAGCTTTCTTT

J: TRBJ1-2
D: NA
V: TRBV6-5
size: NA
CDR3: CASRLGANYGYTF
DNA: TGTGCCAGCAGACTCGGGGCTAACTATGGCTACACCTTC

J: TRBJ2-5
D: TRBD1
V: TRBV9
size: few
CDR3: CASSTFGTGEAETQYF
DNA: TGTGCCAGCAGCACTTTCGGGACAGGGGAGGCAGAGACCCAGTACTTC

J: TRBJ2-7
D: NA
V: TRBV5-1
size: NA
CDR3: CASSLLGPGSYEQYF
DNA: TGCGCCAGCAGCTTGTTAGGTCCGGGTTCATACGAGCAGTACTTC

J: TRBJ1-5
D: NA
V: TRBV6-1
size: NA
CDR3: CAIKTGSSNQPQHF
DNA: TGTGCCATCAAAACAGGGTCTAGCAATCAGCCCCAGCATTTT

J: TRBJ2-5
D: NA
V: TRBV6-6
size: NA
CDR3: CASSYRGKETQYF
DNA: TGTGCCAGCAGTTACAGGGGGAAAGAGACCCAGTACTTC

J: TRBJ2-3
D: NA
V: TRBV7-9
size: NA
CDR3: CASSLSGTDTQYF
DNA: TGTGCCAGCAGCTTATCGGGCACAGATACGCAGTATTTT

J: TRBJ2-5
D: NA
V: TRBV7-2
size: few
CDR3: CASSRQRGETQYF
DNA: TGTGCCAGCAGCCGACAGCGAGGGGAGACCCAGTACTTC

J: TRBJ2-5
D: NA
V: TRBV5-1
size: few
CDR3: CASSLQTPEQETQYF
DNA: TGCGCCAGCAGCTTGCAAACGCCTGAGCAAGAGACCCAGTACTTC

J: TRBJ1-2
D: TRBD1
V: TRBV30
size: few
CDR3: CAWNGDRGEDGYTF
DNA: TGTGCCTGGAACGGGGACAGGGGAGAGGATGGCTACACCTTC

J: TRBJ2-1
D: TRBD2
V: TRBV5-1
size: NA
CDR3: CASKGLAGSSYNEQFF
DNA: TGCGCCAGCAAGGGACTAGCGGGAAGCTCCTACAATGAGCAGTTCTTC

J: TRBJ2-1
D: TRBD1
V: TRBV10-3
size: medium-sized
CDR3: CAISGDRGNEQFF
DNA: TGTGCCATCAGTGGGGACAGAGGCAATGAGCAGTTCTTC

J: TRBJ2-2
D: TRBD2
V: TRBV7-2
size: NA
CDR3: CASILLAGDAGELFF
DNA: TGTGCCAGCATCCTCTTAGCGGGAGATGCCGGGGAGCTGTTTTTT